The rows below give T cell receptor beta chains drawn from one sample of a study of T cell responses to AZD1222 COVID-19 vaccine. Libraries were prepared by immunoSEQ multiplex PCR; TCRdb keeps only in-frame clonotypes and omits some of them. The sample has around 120,000 clones; approximately 92% are singletons. Sequenced material: peripheral blood, taken 28 days after the second AZD1222 dose. These receptors were obtained from an adult who received the AZD1222 COVID-19 vaccine. CDR3s include the opening cysteine and the closing phenylalanine or tryptophan. The order of the fields is clone size, D gene, J gene, V gene, CDR3 protein, CDR3 DNA. D genes are given only for firm matches. A clone size is listed for some rows: how often the clone was seen (once, few, many), or a class if it is expanded.

size: few; D: -; J: TRBJ1-5; V: TRBV5-6; CDR3: CASSVGFGNQPQHF; DNA: TGTGCCAGCAGCGTCGGCTTTGGAAATCAGCCCCAGCATTTT
size: once; D: -; J: TRBJ2-7; V: TRBV30; CDR3: CAWSPGTPGHHEQYF; DNA: TGTGCCTGGAGTCCTGGGACACCCGGTCACCACGAGCAGTACTTC
size: -; D: -; J: TRBJ1-5; V: TRBV19; CDR3: CASSITAGLRDLTYSNQPQHF; DNA: TGTGCCAGTAGTATAACGGCGGGACTAAGGGATCTGACATATAGCAATCAGCCCCAGCATTTT
size: -; D: -; J: TRBJ2-5; V: TRBV7-9; CDR3: CASRTQGSQETQYF; DNA: TGTGCCAGCAGGACACAGGGTAGCCAAGAGACCCAGTACTTC
size: -; D: TRBD2; J: TRBJ2-3; V: TRBV27; CDR3: CASSPWTSGARGTQYF; DNA: TGTGCCAGCAGCCCGTGGACTAGCGGGGCCAGGGGTACGCAGTATTTT
size: -; D: TRBD2; J: TRBJ2-3; V: TRBV6-5; CDR3: CASSYALAERPGTQYF; DNA: TGTGCCAGCAGTTACGCGCTAGCGGAACGACCGGGTACGCAGTATTTT
size: -; D: -; J: TRBJ1-2; V: TRBV11-3; CDR3: CASSLGEANYGYTF; DNA: TGTGCCAGCAGCTTAGGTGAAGCGAACTATGGCTACACCTTC
size: once; D: -; J: TRBJ2-3; V: TRBV29-1; CDR3: CSVERGGGRTDTQYF; DNA: TGCAGCGTCGAAAGGGGGGGCGGGAGAACAGATACGCAGTATTTT
size: -; D: -; J: TRBJ1-1; V: TRBV30; CDR3: CACLGRGLENTEAFF; DNA: TGTGCCTGCCTGGGGAGGGGCCTAGAGAACACTGAAGCTTTCTTT
size: -; D: TRBD2; J: TRBJ2-3; V: TRBV3-1/TRBV3-2; CDR3: CASSQGLAGEADTQYF; DNA: TGTGCCAGCAGCCAAGGCCTAGCGGGAGAGGCAGATACGCAGTATTTT
size: -; D: TRBD2; J: TRBJ2-3; V: TRBV9; CDR3: CASSVTAGGQDTQYF; DNA: TGTGCCAGCAGCGTAACGGCGGGGGGGCAAGATACGCAGTATTTT
size: -; D: -; J: TRBJ1-5; V: TRBV6-2/TRBV6-3; CDR3: CASSYLGVGQPQHF; DNA: TGTGCCAGCAGTTACTTGGGGGTTGGGCAGCCCCAGCATTTT
size: -; D: -; J: TRBJ1-4; V: TRBV18; CDR3: CASSPTGNEKLFF; DNA: TGTGCCAGCTCACCGACGGGGAATGAAAAACTGTTTTTT
size: -; D: TRBD1; J: TRBJ1-4; V: TRBV19; CDR3: CASSSGQGTNEKLFF; DNA: TGTGCCAGTAGTTCCGGACAGGGAACTAATGAAAAACTGTTTTTT
size: once; D: -; J: TRBJ1-3; V: TRBV5-6; CDR3: CASSWRFGGTGNTIYF; DNA: TGTGCCAGCAGCTGGCGATTCGGGGGGACTGGAAACACCATATATTTT
size: -; D: -; J: TRBJ1-6; V: TRBV19; CDR3: CASTPGSRKNSPLHF; DNA: TGTGCCAGTACCCCAGGGAGTAGGAAGAATTCACCCCTCCACTTT
size: -; D: -; J: TRBJ1-2; V: TRBV7-2; CDR3: CASSSSGGDYGYTF; DNA: TGTGCCAGCAGCTCAAGCGGAGGGGACTATGGCTACACCTTC
size: -; D: -; J: TRBJ2-1; V: TRBV13; CDR3: CASTPGAPSNEQFF; DNA: TGTGCCAGCACCCCAGGGGCCCCCTCCAATGAGCAGTTCTTC
size: once; D: TRBD2; J: TRBJ2-1; V: TRBV10-3; CDR3: CAIRPGSGGLLEQFF; DNA: TGTGCCATCAGACCGGGAAGCGGGGGGTTACTTGAGCAGTTCTTC
size: -; D: -; J: TRBJ2-1; V: TRBV7-2; CDR3: CASSLESSYNEQFF; DNA: TGTGCCAGCAGCCTGGAGAGCTCCTACAATGAGCAGTTCTTC
size: -; D: -; J: TRBJ1-1; V: TRBV4-1; CDR3: CASSRGLNTEAFF; DNA: TGCGCCAGCAGCCGGGGCCTGAACACTGAAGCTTTCTTT
size: -; D: -; J: TRBJ1-1; V: TRBV30; CDR3: CAWSVYGGVAFF; DNA: TGTGCCTGGAGTGTATACGGGGGCGTAGCTTTCTTT
size: -; D: -; J: TRBJ1-5; V: TRBV19; CDR3: CASSIGQNQPQHF; DNA: TGTGCCAGTAGTATAGGACAGAATCAGCCCCAGCATTTT
size: -; D: TRBD2; J: TRBJ2-3; V: TRBV30; CDR3: CALIAGGSDTQYF; DNA: TGTGCCCTAATAGCGGGAGGGTCAGATACGCAGTATTTT
size: few; D: -; J: TRBJ2-7; V: TRBV5-6; CDR3: CASSLRDLEYF; DNA: TGTGCCAGCAGCTTGCGAGACTTGGAGTACTTC
size: -; D: -; J: TRBJ1-5; V: TRBV15; CDR3: CATSGEQGPQHF; DNA: TGTGCCACCAGCGGAGAACAGGGGCCCCAGCATTTT
size: -; D: TRBD1; J: TRBJ2-7; V: TRBV6-2/TRBV6-3; CDR3: CASSYGTESYEQYF; DNA: TGTGCCAGCAGTTACGGGACAGAGTCATACGAGCAGTACTTC
size: -; D: TRBD1; J: TRBJ1-3; V: TRBV27; CDR3: CASSTGTEPSGNTIYF; DNA: TGTGCCAGCAGTACCGGGACAGAGCCCTCTGGAAACACCATATATTTT
size: -; D: -; J: TRBJ2-7; V: TRBV29-1; CDR3: CSVQLAYEQYF; DNA: TGCAGCGTCCAACTGGCCTACGAGCAGTACTTC
size: -; D: TRBD1; J: TRBJ1-6; V: TRBV7-9; CDR3: CASSSGQVYNSPLHF; DNA: TGTGCCAGCAGCTCTGGACAGGTCTATAATTCACCCCTCCACTTT
size: -; D: TRBD2; J: TRBJ2-3; V: TRBV7-3; CDR3: CASSSTSGHTDTQYF; DNA: TGTGCCAGCAGCTCGACTAGCGGACACACAGATACGCAGTATTTT
size: once; D: -; J: TRBJ1-4; V: TRBV19; CDR3: CASSPGTATNEKLFF; DNA: TGTGCCAGTAGCCCCGGGACCGCAACTAATGAAAAACTGTTTTTT
size: -; D: -; J: TRBJ1-3; V: TRBV27; CDR3: CASSGPGNTIYF; DNA: TGTGCCAGCAGTGGACCTGGAAACACCATATATTTT
size: once; D: -; J: TRBJ2-5; V: TRBV18; CDR3: CASSPTTGETQYF; DNA: TGTGCCAGCTCACCAACTACAGGAGAGACCCAGTACTTC
size: -; D: -; J: TRBJ2-7; V: TRBV5-1; CDR3: CASSPQGVTYEQYF; DNA: TGCGCCAGCAGTCCCCAGGGCGTGACCTACGAGCAGTACTTC
size: -; D: -; J: TRBJ1-1; V: TRBV18; CDR3: CASSPARVDTEAFF; DNA: TGTGCCAGCTCACCAGCCAGGGTGGACACTGAAGCTTTCTTT
size: -; D: -; J: TRBJ1-5; V: TRBV11-3; CDR3: CASSLGVGQPQHF; DNA: TGTGCCAGCAGCTTAGGAGTAGGTCAGCCCCAGCATTTT
size: -; D: -; J: TRBJ1-4; V: TRBV14; CDR3: CASSRGREKLFF; DNA: TGTGCCAGCAGCCGTGGGAGAGAAAAACTGTTTTTT
size: -; D: TRBD1; J: TRBJ1-2; V: TRBV9; CDR3: CASSVDPFAGQGNYGYTF; DNA: TGTGCCAGCAGCGTAGACCCTTTCGCTGGACAGGGGAACTATGGCTACACCTTC
size: -; D: TRBD1; J: TRBJ2-7; V: TRBV5-1; CDR3: CASSLSGGQGAYEQYF; DNA: TGCGCCAGCAGCTTGTCTGGTGGACAGGGGGCCTACGAGCAGTACTTC
size: -; D: TRBD2; J: TRBJ2-1; V: TRBV7-2; CDR3: CASRALAGGIDEQFF; DNA: TGTGCCAGCAGAGCACTAGCGGGGGGCATAGATGAGCAGTTCTTC
size: -; D: -; J: TRBJ2-3; V: TRBV7-9; CDR3: CASSLRPITDTQYF; DNA: TGTGCCAGCAGCTTACGGCCAATAACAGATACGCAGTATTTT
size: -; D: -; J: TRBJ1-6; V: TRBV7-9; CDR3: CASSLANSRAALHF; DNA: TGTGCCAGCAGCTTAGCGAACAGTCGGGCTGCCCTCCACTTT
size: -; D: TRBD2; J: TRBJ2-1; V: TRBV12-5; CDR3: CASGLATSGKYNEQFF; DNA: TGTGCTAGTGGTTTGGCAACTAGCGGCAAATACAATGAGCAGTTCTTC
size: -; D: -; J: TRBJ1-5; V: TRBV9; CDR3: CASSVWDSNQPQHF; DNA: TGTGCCAGCAGCGTATGGGATAGCAATCAGCCCCAGCATTTT
size: few; D: TRBD1; J: TRBJ2-3; V: TRBV18; CDR3: CASSPTTGGAGRDTDTQYF; DNA: TGTGCCAGCTCACCCACGACAGGGGGCGCAGGGAGGGACACAGATACGCAGTATTTT
size: -; D: TRBD2; J: TRBJ2-7; V: TRBV24-1; CDR3: CATSDPGTTPYEQYF; DNA: TGTGCCACCAGTGACCCGGGGACTACCCCCTACGAGCAGTACTTC
size: -; D: TRBD2; J: TRBJ2-7; V: TRBV6-4; CDR3: CASSYTSGGSYEQYF; DNA: TGTGCCAGCAGCTACACTAGCGGGGGGTCATACGAGCAGTACTTC
size: -; D: -; J: TRBJ2-7; V: TRBV28; CDR3: CASSLNQYEQYF; DNA: TGTGCCAGCAGTTTGAACCAATACGAGCAGTACTTC
size: -; D: -; J: TRBJ2-1; V: TRBV2; CDR3: CASSTGLSYNEQFF; DNA: TGTGCCAGCAGTACGGGGCTCTCCTACAATGAGCAGTTCTTC